The 25 T cell receptor beta chains below come from one sample, sequenced in a study of blood T cell repertoires in COVID-19. Here immunoSEQ multiplex PCR was the method, and the copy in TCRdb shows in-frame clones only, minus some. The sample shows tens of thousands of clones, about 85% of them seen only once. Sequencing used peripheral blood. The receptors originated from a woman between 50 and 59 years old with active or convalescent COVID-19.

The rearrangement links TRBV7-2 to TRBJ2-1, with 9 bases identical to TRBD2. CDR1 is SGHTA and CDR2 is FQGNSA in the germline V gene. The CDR3 length is 14 residues. J lost 4 bases, V lost 5 bases, and 3 bases had no gene match. The CDR3 DNA reads as TGTGCCAGCAGCCGGACTAGCGCATACAATGAGCAGTTCTTC. It is translated as CASSRTSAYNEQFF.

V is TRBV3-1 (or the pseudogene TRBV3-2) and J is TRBJ1-6, with 8 bases identical to TRBD1. J gave up 8 bases and V 3 bases, and 6 bases lay outside the gene matches. CDR1 is LGHDT and CDR2 is YNNKEL in the germline V gene (reference sequence). This CDR3 region has 15 residues. The CDR3 DNA is TGTGCCAGCAGCCACGGACAGGGTATAGATTCACCCCTCCACTTT. This codes for CASSHGQGIDSPLHF.

The chain recombines TRBV6-6 with TRBJ2-7, with 9 positions matching TRBD2. The V segment lost 5 bases and the J segment 3 bases; nucleotides outside the gene matches: 11. Germline V CDR1 and CDR2: MNHNY, SVGAGI (reference sequence). The CDR3 runs to 16 residues. The CDR3 coding sequence is TGTGCCAGCAGTAGCCCGGCGGGGGGGATGATCTACGAGCAGTACTTC. Amino acids: CASSSPAGGMIYEQYF.

This sequence joins TRBV19 and TRBJ2-6; TRBD1 matches at 8 bases. Trimming at V came to 6 bases and at J to 1 base, leaving 5 bases not matched to a gene. The germline CDR1 and CDR2 sequences are LNHDA and SQIVND (reference sequence). The CDR3 covers 16 residues. The CDR3 region has the DNA TGTGCCAGTAGGCCGACAGGGGATTCTGGGGCCAACGTCCTGACTTTC. This sequence encodes CASRPTGDSGANVLTF. Together with reference TRBV19 and TRBJ2-6, the CDR3 gives the full variable domain: DGGITQSPKYLFRKEGQNVTLSCEQNLNHDAMYWYRQDPGQGLRLIYYSQIVNDFQKGDIAEGYSVSREKKESFPLTVTSAQKNPTAFYLCASRPTGDSGANVLTFGAGSRLTVL.

The gene calls are TRBV10-2 and TRBJ2-1, with no clear D. The V end was cut by 4 bases, the J end by 4 bases, with 5 bases between. The V gene's germline CDR1 is WSHSY and CDR2 SAAADI. The CDR3 runs 12 residues. The CDR3 nucleotides read TGCGCCAGCAGTGCCCCGTACAATGAGCAGTTCTTC. Translating it yields CASSAPYNEQFF.

The chain links TRBV7-3 to TRBJ1-6; a possible D gene is TRBD1 (5 bases). This CDR3 contains 15 residues. Trimming left V 5 bases short and J 6 bases short, with 14 bases between. Germline V gene sequence: CDR1 SGHTA, CDR2 FQGTGA. In nucleotides, the CDR3 is TGTGCCAGCAGCCCAGACAGCTTCGGTAATTCACCCCTCCACTTT. This codes for CASSPDSFGNSPLHF.

CDR3 nucleotides: TGTGCCTGGAGCGTTGGGGAGGGTTTTGGCTACACCTTC. This codes for CAWSVGEGFGYTF. The rearrangement uses TRBV30 and TRBJ1-2; D is ambiguous. Germline CDR1 and CDR2: GTSNPN and SVGIG (reference sequence). There are 13 residues in the CDR3. V lost 3 bases, J lost 7 bases, and 15 bases lay in between.

The genes are TRBV4-3 and TRBJ1-3; 9 positions match TRBD1. J was trimmed by 7 bases and V by 5 bases; bases with no gene match: 9. CDR1 LGHNA and CDR2 YSLEER come from the germline V gene. The CDR3 extends over 15 amino acids. The CDR3 coding sequence is TGCGCCAGCAGCGAAGGGACAGGGTATTGGAACACCATATATTTT. Protein: CASSEGTGYWNTIYF.

The chain combines TRBV3-1 (or the pseudogene TRBV3-2) with TRBJ1-1; 7 nucleotides match TRBD1. Germline assignment: CDR1 LGHDT and CDR2 YNNKEL (reference sequence). The CDR3 length is 13 residues. J was trimmed by 6 bases and V by 4 bases; bases with no gene match: 5. CDR3 region: CASSRTGRSEAFF. The CDR3 DNA reads TGTGCCAGCAGCCGGACAGGTAGGTCTGAAGCTTTCTTT.

This chain links TRBV6-5 with TRBJ1-1; TRBD1 matches 7 bases. CDR1 is MNHEY and CDR2 is SVGAGI in the germline V gene. Unmatched junction bases numbered 9, after V lost 7 bases and J lost 1 base. The CDR3 has 15 amino acids. CDR3 sequence reads: CASKWSGQQNTEAFF. CDR3 DNA sequence: TGTGCCAGCAAATGGTCGGGACAGCAGAACACTGAAGCTTTCTTT.

A note on this clone: Other nucleotide sequences from this sample produce the same CDR3. This chain links TRBV7-8 with TRBJ1-2, with D possibly TRBD1 on 6 matching bases. The V end was cut by 5 bases, the J end by 5 bases, with 9 bases between. The germline gives CDR1 SGHVS, CDR2 FQNEAQ. The CDR3 consists of 12 residues. The DNA for the CDR3 is TGTGCCAGCAGCCTGGACAGTTATGGCTACACCTTC. Protein sequence: CASSLDSYGYTF. Full variable domain (remainder filled in from reference TRBV7-8 and TRBJ1-2): GAGVSQSPRYKVAKRGQDVALRCDPISGHVSLFWYQQALGQGPEFLTYFQNEAQLDKSGLPSDRFFAERPEGSVSTLKIQRTQQEDSAVYLCASSLDSYGYTFGSGTRLTVV.

The chain links TRBV7-2 to TRBJ2-2; TRBD1 agrees at 7 bases. The length of the CDR3 is 15 residues. The ends lost 7 bases at V and 1 base at J; junction bases unmatched: 6. Germline CDR1 is SGHTA and CDR2 is FQGNSA. The CDR3 protein is CASKQGQQNTGELFF. In DNA, the CDR3 is TGTGCCAGCAAGCAGGGACAGCAGAACACCGGGGAGCTGTTTTTT.

V usage is TRBV5-4 and J usage is TRBJ2-3; TRBD1 matches 7 bases. The CDR3 has 16 residues. Unmatched junction bases numbered 12, after V lost 6 bases and J lost 2 bases. Germline assignment: CDR1 SGHNT and CDR2 YYREEE (reference sequence). CDR3 DNA: TGTGCCAGCAACCCAGAGGGGGCAGGGAACACAGATACGCAGTATTTT. Its translation is CASNPEGAGNTDTQYF.

This chain uses TRBV7-9 with TRBJ2-7; TRBD1 matches 8 bases. V lost 1 base and J lost 3; bases outside the gene matches: 17. Germline CDR1 is SEHNR and CDR2 is FQNEAQ (reference sequence). The CDR3 consists of 19 residues. CDR3 residues: CASSLERTGSSSNRYEQYF. The CDR3 DNA follows: TGTGCCAGCAGCTTAGAGAGGACAGGGTCTAGCTCGAACCGCTACGAGCAGTACTTC.

The rearrangement uses TRBV6-2 or TRBV6-3 and TRBJ1-5, with a possible D match to TRBD1 (6 bases). V shed 2 bases and J shed 1 base, with 15 bases lying between them. The CDR3 spans 17 residues. In germline, CDR1 is MNHEY, CDR2 SVGEGT. The CDR3 nucleotides are TGTGCCAGCAGTTACCCTTTACAGGGCCGGAGCAATCAGCCCCAGCATTTT. It codes for CASSYPLQGRSNQPQHF.

This chain uses TRBV6-5 with TRBJ1-2, with no clear D. CDR3 size: 11 residues. Germline assignment: CDR1 MNHEY and CDR2 SVGAGI. V lost 10 bases to trimming and J lost 0 bases, with 6 bases between them. The CDR3 sequence is CATSANYGYTF. The CDR3, as DNA: TGTGCCACCTCAGCTAACTATGGCTACACCTTC.

The gene calls are TRBV6-6 and TRBJ1-2, with 7 bases that match TRBD1. CDR1 is MNHNY and CDR2 is SVGAGI in the germline V gene (reference sequence). This CDR3 is built from 13 residues. The V and J ends lost 8 bases and 6 bases, in that order; junction bases with no gene match: 9. The CDR3 sequence: CASARPGGDGYTF. DNA of the CDR3: TGTGCCAGCGCTCGGCCAGGGGGAGATGGCTACACCTTC.

The J gene is TRBJ1-1, the V gene TRBV12-5; 8 bases fit TRBD1. Germline assignment: CDR1 LGHNT and CDR2 FRNRAP. The CDR3 is 14 amino acids. J lost 4 bases, V lost 6 bases, and 7 bases had no gene match. As DNA, the CDR3 is TGTGCTAGTGGCCCCGGACAGGGAGGCACTGAAGCTTTCTTT. Translating it yields CASGPGQGGTEAFF.

This sequence joins TRBV18 and TRBJ1-2; D is ambiguous. CDR3 length: 12 residues. Germline V gene sequence: CDR1 KGHSH, CDR2 LQKENI. The V end lost 3 bases, the J end lost 4 bases, and 6 bases lay between the germline ends. The CDR3 reads CASSPTGYGYTF. The CDR3 DNA follows: TGTGCCAGCTCACCTACGGGCTATGGCTACACCTTC. Full variable domain (missing parts from reference TRBV18 and TRBJ1-2): NAGVMQNPRHLVRRRGQEARLRCSPMKGHSHVYWYRQLPEEGLKFMVYLQKENIIDESGMPKERFSAEFPKEGPSILRIQQVVRGDSAAYFCASSPTGYGYTFGSGTRLTVV.

This clone was seen just once. This chain's CDR3 is CASSSDWTGNYGYTF. DNA of the CDR3: TGTGCCAGCAGCTCAGACTGGACAGGGAACTATGGCTACACCTTC. The chain uses TRBV7-9 and TRBJ1-2, with TRBD1 matching over 8 bases. V trimming: 4 bases; J trimming: 2 bases; junction bases outside the gene matches: 6. Looked up from germline, CDR1 is SEHNR and CDR2 is FQNEAQ (reference sequence). The CDR3 has 15 residues.

The chain carries TRBV5-1 and TRBJ1-2, with a possible D match to TRBD1 (5 bases). Germline CDR1 is SGHRS and CDR2 is YFSETQ. Trimming pared 4 bases from V and 5 bases from J, leaving 18 bases between. The CDR3 runs to 15 residues. CDR3 in amino acids: CASSLGTPAGYGYTF. The CDR3, as DNA: TGCGCCAGCAGCCTCGGGACTCCCGCGGGATATGGCTACACCTTC.

This chain links TRBV9 with TRBJ1-1; D is possibly TRBD1 (5 bases). The CDR3 consists of 15 residues. Per germline, CDR1 SGDLS and CDR2 YYNGEE. Trimming shortened V by 2 bases and J by 0 bases, and 11 bases separated the two germline ends. CDR3: CASSVQGQMNTEAFF. The DNA for the CDR3 is TGTGCCAGCAGCGTCCAGGGTCAGATGAACACTGAAGCTTTCTTT.

The chain carries TRBV7-2 and TRBJ1-3; possibly TRBD1 for D (5 bases). CDR1 and CDR2 (germline): SGHTA, FQGNSA. The ends were cut back, 8 bases at V and 0 bases at J, with 17 bases in the middle. The CDR3 sequence is 16 residues long. The DNA of the CDR3 is TGTGCCAGCCGGCTACAGGCTATTTTCTCTGGAAACACCATATATTTT. As protein: CASRLQAIFSGNTIYF.

The gene calls are TRBV5-1 and TRBJ1-1; weak D call: TRBD1 (6 bases). Germline V gives CDR1 SGHRS, CDR2 YFSETQ. This CDR3 spans 13 amino acids. The germline V and J ends were trimmed by 2 bases and 3 bases, with 8 bases remaining between them. Here the CDR3 DNA reads TGCGCCAGCAGCTTAGGGGGTGACACTGAAGCTTTCTTT. This gives the protein CASSLGGDTEAFF.

The chain joins TRBV7-9 to TRBJ2-5; 7 nucleotides match TRBD1. Germline assignment: CDR1 SEHNR and CDR2 FQNEAQ (reference sequence). After removal of 4 bases from V and 5 bases from J, the junction contained 10 bases not matched to a gene. The CDR3 is 15 residues long. Here the CDR3 reads CASSSSRQGWETQYF. CDR3 sequence (DNA): TGTGCCAGCAGCTCTAGCCGACAGGGCTGGGAGACCCAGTACTTC.